This T cell receptor (beta chain) was identified in a study of T cells expressing NK-cell markers. Study observations and caveats: The dominant NKG2C+ clonotypes represented roughly 1.0-7.5% of CD8+ T cells in five to seven donors.

The CDR3 is 13 amino acids. The germline CDR1 and CDR2 sequences are SQVTM and ANQGSEA. TCRdb re-called the 5' RACE reads; one entry per CDR3 protein, DNA not given. Its listing shows 300,000 to 500,000 distinct CDR3 sequences. As for this clonotype: Antigen: not known.

This clonotype was sampled from a woman aged 50 to 60 in good health. V usage is TRBV29-1 and J usage is TRBJ2-7; without DNA, the TCRdb call of TRBD2 cannot be checked. The source material was blood T cells: a sorted CD56 or NKG2C T cell subset, CD4+ or CD8+ T cells, or bulk PBMC T cells (not recorded which). CDR3 loop: CSVEDGTSNEQYF.